A single sample is the source of the 28 T cell receptor beta chains below, sequenced in a study of blood T cell repertoires in COVID-19. Sequencing used immunoSEQ multiplex PCR; TCRdb keeps in-frame clones, though not all of them. This sample has about 200,000 clones; less than 85% occur once, and the top ten carry 4% to 6.5%. Sample: PBMCs or T cells enriched from blood (not recorded which). These receptors originate from a woman in her sixties or seventies with acute COVID-19.

This chain uses TRBV21-1 with TRBJ1-6; TRBD1 is taken as the D call from the table, unchecked against the DNA. TRBV21-1 is classified as a pseudogene. This CDR3 comprises 17 residues. In DNA form, the CDR3 reads TGTGCCAGCAGCAAAAAAGGGGGCGCAGGGGGGAATTCACCCCTCCACTTT. Its protein is CASSKKGGAGGNSPLHF.

The V and J genes are TRBV7-2 and TRBJ2-7; TRBD1 agrees at 8 bases. V trimming: 2 bases; J trimming: 4 bases; junction bases outside the gene matches: 4. The germline CDR1 and CDR2 sequences are SGHTA and FQGNSA. This CDR3 spans 14 amino acids. Here the CDR3 reads CASSLNQGAYEQYV. DNA for the CDR3: TGTGCCAGCAGCTTAAATCAGGGGGCGTACGAGCAGTACGTC.

The chain links TRBV30 to TRBJ1-1; unclear D gene. The CDR3 consists of 13 residues. Germline values: CDR1 GTSNPN, CDR2 SVGIG (reference sequence). The V end lost 4 bases, the J end lost 4 bases, and 13 bases lay between the germline ends. CDR3 in DNA: TGTGCCTGGATTACTCCCCGGGGCACTGAAGCTTTCTTT. Translated, it gives CAWITPRGTEAFF.

The chain is built from TRBV9 and TRBJ2-7; maybe TRBD2 (6 bases). V lost 3 bases to trimming and J lost 7 bases, with 23 bases between them. The CDR3 is 16 residues long. Germline V gene data show CDR1 as SGDLS and CDR2 as YYNGEE. The CDR3 nucleotides are TGTGCCAGCAGCGCACTTATGACACTGTCCGGGGGAGAGCAGTACTTC. Its translation: CASSALMTLSGGEQYF.

The V gene is TRBV30, the J gene TRBJ1-3, with D possibly matching TRBD1 (6 bases). Germline-derived CDR1 and CDR2 are GTSNPN and SVGIG (reference sequence). There are 14 residues in the CDR3. Trimming cost V 2 bases and J 0 bases, with 8 bases left between them. The CDR3 is CAWSQDSSGNTIYF. CDR3 bases: TGTGCCTGGAGTCAGGACAGCTCTGGAAACACCATATATTTT. Drawing the rest from reference TRBV30 and TRBJ1-3, the complete variable domain is SQTIHQWPATLVQPVGSPLSLECTVEGTSNPNLYWYRQAAGRGLQLLFYSVGIGQISSEVPQNLSASRPQDRQFILSSKKLLLSDSGFYLCAWSQDSSGNTIYFGEGSWLTVV.

This chain uses TRBV6-5 with TRBJ2-7; D might be TRBD1 (6 bases). Trimming removed 1 base from V and 3 bases from J, with 13 bases in between. The CDR3 covers 15 residues. Germline CDR1 MNHEY, CDR2 SVGAGI. For the CDR3, the DNA is TGTGCCAGCAGTTACTTACTGGGGGCAGGCTACGAGCAGTACTTC. Translated, it gives CASSYLLGAGYEQYF.

The chain is built from TRBV18 and TRBJ1-4; possible D gene TRBD1, 5 bases. In germline, CDR1 is KGHSH, CDR2 LQKENI. Trimming removed 2 bases from V and 5 bases from J, with 12 bases in between. The CDR3 extends over 15 amino acids. Here the CDR3 DNA reads TGTGCCAGCTCACCATCGGGACTCCAGAATGAAAAACTGTTTTTT. Encoded protein: CASSPSGLQNEKLFF. The variable domain in full, completed from reference TRBV18 and TRBJ1-4, reads NAGVMQNPRHLVRRRGQEARLRCSPMKGHSHVYWYRQLPEEGLKFMVYLQKENIIDESGMPKERFSAEFPKEGPSILRIQQVVRGDSAAYFCASSPSGLQNEKLFFGSGTQLSVL.

A single count supports this clone. The chain has TRBV18 and TRBJ1-6; 8 bases align to TRBD1. From germline, CDR1 is KGHSH and CDR2 LQKENI. The CDR3 is made up of 16 amino acids. The ends lost 3 bases at V and 8 bases at J; junction bases unmatched: 9. The CDR3 is CASSPRGTGSDSPLHF. The CDR3 nucleotides read TGTGCCAGCTCACCCCGGGGGACAGGATCGGATTCACCCCTCCACTTT.

This chain joins TRBV11-2 and TRBJ2-2, with 10 bases matching TRBD2. CDR1 and CDR2 (germline): SGHAT, FQNNGV. The trim removed 2 bases at V and 2 bases at J, leaving 5 bases unmatched. The CDR3 has 17 residues. The chain's CDR3 is CASSLSVAGGNTGELFF. The CDR3 DNA is TGTGCCAGCAGCTTATCAGTAGCGGGGGGCAACACCGGGGAGCTGTTTTTT.

V is TRBV3-1 (or the pseudogene TRBV3-2) and J is TRBJ1-1, with D maybe TRBD1 (5 bases). The CDR3 has 16 residues. Trimming took off 0 bases at V and 2 bases at J, with 13 bases between the two ends. Looked up from germline, CDR1 is LGHDT and CDR2 is YNNKEL (reference sequence). The CDR3, as DNA: TGTGCCAGCAGCCAAGACTCCGGGGGGGGTAACACTGAAGCTTTCTTT. This sequence encodes CASSQDSGGGNTEAFF.

J is TRBJ2-7 and V is TRBV5-1; 13 bases line up with TRBD2. This CDR3 has 15 amino acids. CDR1 and CDR2 (germline): SGHRS, YFSETQ. After removal of 7 bases from V and 7 bases from J, the junction contained 11 bases not matched to a gene. The DNA of the CDR3 is TGCGCCAGCTCCACCGGGACTAGCGGGACGGGAGAGCAGTACTTC. Protein sequence: CASSTGTSGTGEQYF.

The chain has TRBV3-1 (or the pseudogene TRBV3-2) and TRBJ2-4; 13 positions match TRBD2. V lost 1 base, J lost 6 bases, and 0 bases stayed unmatched. This CDR3 is built from 15 residues. In germline, CDR1 is LGHDT, CDR2 YNNKEL (reference sequence). As DNA, the CDR3 is TGTGCCAGCAGCCAAGGGACTAGCGGGAGAAACATTCAGTACTTC. It is translated as CASSQGTSGRNIQYF.

The chain carries TRBV19 and TRBJ2-1; 8 bases match TRBD1. The CDR3 contains 13 residues. J gave up 4 bases and V 6 bases, and 2 bases lay outside the gene matches. The germline V gene encodes CDR1 LNHDA and CDR2 SQIVND (reference sequence). CDR3: CASRRDRYNEQFF. In nucleotides, the CDR3 is TGTGCCAGTAGGCGGGACAGGTACAATGAGCAGTTCTTC.

V and J are TRBV7-8 and TRBJ1-5, with 7 positions matching TRBD1. V was clipped by 5 bases and J by 7 bases; unmatched bases: 5. The CDR3 consists of 13 residues. CDR1 and CDR2 (germline): SGHVS, FQNEAQ. The CDR3 coding sequence is TGTGCCAGCAGCCGGGACAGCCCCCAGCCCCAGCATTTT. This gives the protein CASSRDSPQPQHF.

This rearrangement joins TRBV6-6 to TRBJ2-1; 11 bases align to TRBD2. Per the germline V gene, CDR1 is MNHNY and CDR2 is SVGAGI (reference sequence). J lost 7 bases, V lost 11 bases, and 13 bases had no gene match. The CDR3 loop spans 15 amino acids. This CDR3 reads CASKGGTSGPNEQFF. The CDR3 region has the DNA TGTGCCTCCAAGGGAGGGACTAGCGGACCTAATGAGCAGTTCTTC.

This clone was counted at least ten times. The J gene is TRBJ2-7, the V gene TRBV21-1; TRBD1 is the table's D call, not checked against the DNA. TRBV21-1 constitutes a pseudogene. This CDR3 contains 14 residues. CDR3 region: CASGGQCLFGEQYF. The CDR3 coding sequence is TGTGCCAGCGGGGGACAGTGCCTTTTCGGCGAGCAGTACTTC.

The V call is TRBV28, the J call TRBJ2-5; no reliable D call. Trimming took 5 bases from V and 5 from J, leaving 12 bases between them. The germline V gene has CDR1 MDHEN and CDR2 SYDVKM. The CDR3 sequence is 13 residues long. CDR3 region: CASSQKRRETQYF. DNA of the CDR3: TGTGCCAGCAGTCAAAAACGTCGGGAGACCCAGTACTTC.

This chain connects TRBV30 to TRBJ1-4; D call uncertain. V lost 3 bases and J lost 8, with 16 bases in between. The CDR3 extends over 14 amino acids. Germline CDR1 GTSNPN, CDR2 SVGIG (reference sequence). The CDR3 nucleotides read TGTGCCTGGAGCAACTTCGGGGTTAACGAAAAACTGTTTTTT. Protein product: CAWSNFGVNEKLFF.

V and J are TRBV5-1 and TRBJ2-1; 9 nucleotides agree with TRBD1. The germline V gene has CDR1 SGHRS and CDR2 YFSETQ. The ends lost 3 bases at V and 9 bases at J; junction bases unmatched: 4. There are 13 residues in the CDR3. CDR3 coding DNA: TGCGCCAGCAGCTCCGGGACAGGGACTGAGCAGTTCTTC. Encoded protein: CASSSGTGTEQFF.

The chain uses TRBV18 and TRBJ1-1; weak D call: TRBD1 (5 bases). Germline CDR1 KGHSH, CDR2 LQKENI. CDR3 size: 15 residues. V lost 1 base to trimming and J lost 1 base, with 10 bases between them. Written as DNA, the CDR3 is TGTGCCAGCTCACCACGGGGGGTAAAGAACACTGAAGCTTTCTTT. Its translation: CASSPRGVKNTEAFF.

This chain joins TRBV28 and TRBJ1-1; D unresolved. V lost 6 bases and J 5 bases, leaving 16 bases between the germline ends. The CDR3 has 14 amino acids. Germline CDR1 and CDR2: MDHEN and SYDVKM. The CDR3 nucleotides read TGTGCCAGCAGCTCTCTCCTAGCCTTGACTGAAGCTTTCTTT. Translated: CASSSLLALTEAFF.

This clone was observed a handful of times. Different DNA sequences within this sample yield the same CDR3. The chain couples TRBV3-1 (or the pseudogene TRBV3-2) to TRBJ2-5; D uncertain. V was pared by 0 bases and J by 1 base, with 6 bases between. Germline V CDR1 and CDR2: LGHDT, YNNKEL (reference sequence). CDR3 length: 14 residues. CDR3 DNA sequence: TGTGCCAGCAGCCAAGATACAGCCCAAGAGACCCAGTACTTC. Amino acid sequence: CASSQDTAQETQYF.

Only a few counts were recorded for this clone. The V call is TRBV6-2 or TRBV6-3, the J call TRBJ1-2; the D gene is possibly TRBD1 (6 bases). The CDR3 totals 13 residues. V lost 5 bases to trimming and J lost 4 bases, with 11 bases between them. CDR1 MNHEY and CDR2 SVGEGT come from the germline V gene. The CDR3 region is CASSRRDTYGYTF. The CDR3 DNA sequence: TGTGCCAGCAGTCGCCGGGACACCTATGGCTACACCTTC.

The chain carries TRBV27 and TRBJ2-7; TRBD2 aligns across 12 bases. Germline CDR1 reads MNHEY; CDR2 reads SMNVEV (reference sequence). The CDR3 runs 14 residues. Trimming cost V 8 bases and J 3 bases; bases outside gene matches: 5. This CDR3 reads CASGLAGSDYEQYF. The CDR3 DNA sequence: TGTGCCAGCGGACTAGCGGGATCTGACTACGAGCAGTACTTC.

This rearrangement joins TRBV5-1 to TRBJ2-7, with TRBD2 identical over 10 bases. Trimming removed 0 bases from V and 3 bases from J; junction bases left unmatched: 6. Germline CDR1 is SGHRS and CDR2 is YFSETQ. The CDR3 has 16 amino acids. The CDR3, as DNA: TGCGCCAGCAGCTTGGGTTCTAGCGGGGGAGGCTACGAGCAGTACTTC. Its protein product is CASSLGSSGGGYEQYF.

The chain has TRBV9 and TRBJ2-1, with D possibly matching TRBD2 (5 bases). This CDR3 is 15 amino acids long. From germline, CDR1 is SGDLS and CDR2 YYNGEE. V lost 0 bases and J 5 bases, leaving 12 bases between the germline ends. The CDR3 DNA reads as TGTGCCAGCAGCGTAGGTGGGAGTCAGGACAATGAGCAGTTCTTC. It yields the protein CASSVGGSQDNEQFF.

This clone has only a few counts. The chain has TRBV7-8 and TRBJ2-2; 14 bases line up with TRBD2. The CDR3 spans 18 residues. Germline assignment: CDR1 SGHVS and CDR2 FQNEAQ. V shed 1 base, J shed 3 bases, and the junction held 4 bases outside the gene matches. The DNA for the CDR3 is TGTGCCAGCAGCTTAGGAGGGACTAGCGGGGGTTACACCGGGGAGCTGTTTTTT. Its protein product is CASSLGGTSGGYTGELFF. Full variable domain (rest looked up from reference TRBV7-8 and TRBJ2-2): GAGVSQSPRYKVAKRGQDVALRCDPISGHVSLFWYQQALGQGPEFLTYFQNEAQLDKSGLPSDRFFAERPEGSVSTLKIQRTQQEDSAVYLCASSLGGTSGGYTGELFFGEGSRLTVL.

The rearrangement joins TRBV2 to TRBJ1-1; TRBD1 might be the D (5 bases). The V gene lost 10 bases and the J gene lost 2 bases, with 14 bases spanning the gap. Per germline, CDR1 SNHLY and CDR2 FYNNEI. This CDR3 has 13 residues. CDR3 in amino acids: CATATVDNTEAFF. The CDR3 coding sequence is TGTGCCACCGCGACAGTAGATAACACTGAAGCTTTCTTT.